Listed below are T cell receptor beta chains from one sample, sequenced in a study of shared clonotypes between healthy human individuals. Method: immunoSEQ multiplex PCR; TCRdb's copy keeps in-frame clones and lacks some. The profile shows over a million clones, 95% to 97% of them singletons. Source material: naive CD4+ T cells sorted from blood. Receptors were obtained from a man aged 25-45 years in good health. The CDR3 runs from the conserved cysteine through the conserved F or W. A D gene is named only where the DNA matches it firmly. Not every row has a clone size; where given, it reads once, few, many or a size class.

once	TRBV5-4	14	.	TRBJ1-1	TGTGCCAGCAGCTTGGGGGCGATGAAGACTGAAGCTTTCTTT	CASSLGAMKTEAFF
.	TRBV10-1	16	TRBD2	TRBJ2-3	TGCGCCAGCAGTGCCGGACTAGCCCAAATCACAGATACGCAGTATTTT	CASSAGLAQITDTQYF
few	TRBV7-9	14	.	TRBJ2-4	TGTGCCAGCAGCTACCCTCCCCCCGCGGACAGCCCGAACTTC	CASSYPPPADSPNF
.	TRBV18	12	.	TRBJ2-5	TGTGCCAGCTCACCCTTCGAAGAGACCCAGTACTTC	CASSPFEETQYF
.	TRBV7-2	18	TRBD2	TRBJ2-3	TGTGCCAGCAGCTCGGGACTAGCGCCGCTAAGTGGCACAGATACGCAGTATTTT	CASSSGLAPLSGTDTQYF
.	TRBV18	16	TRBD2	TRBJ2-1	TGTGCCAGCTCACCGAGCGGGACTAGCGGGAGTAATGAGCAGTTCTTC	CASSPSGTSGSNEQFF
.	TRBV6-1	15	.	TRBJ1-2	TGTGCCAGCAGTCCGCAGACAGGAGGGTCCTATGGCTACACCTTC	CASSPQTGGSYGYTF
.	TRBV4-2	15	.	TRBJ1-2	TGTGCCAGCAGCCAAGAGAAAGGACAGAACTATGGCTACACCTTC	CASSQEKGQNYGYTF
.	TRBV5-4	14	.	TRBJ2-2	TGTGCCAGCAGCGACGTCAGGAGCACCGGGGAGCTGTTTTTT	CASSDVRSTGELFF
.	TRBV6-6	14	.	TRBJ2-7	TGTGCCAGCAGTGGGGCCTTTGACTCCTACGAGCAGTACTTC	CASSGAFDSYEQYF
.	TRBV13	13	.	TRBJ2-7	TGTGCCAGCAGCTTAACGGGAGCCTACGAGCAGTACTTC	CASSLTGAYEQYF
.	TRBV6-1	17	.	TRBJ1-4	TGTGCCAGCAGTGATAACCCCTTCGGGACAACTAATGAAAAACTGTTTTTT	CASSDNPFGTTNEKLFF
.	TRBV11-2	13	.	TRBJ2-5	TGTGCCAGCAGCCCATCAAATCGGGGGACCCAGTACTTC	CASSPSNRGTQYF
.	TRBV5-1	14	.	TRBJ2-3	TGCGCCAGCAGCTTGCGGACACTCACAGATACGCAGTATTTT	CASSLRTLTDTQYF
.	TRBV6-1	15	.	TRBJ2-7	TGTGCCAGCAGTGAACGATGGGGGATTCCCTACGAGCAGTACTTC	CASSERWGIPYEQYF
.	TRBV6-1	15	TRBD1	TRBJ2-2	TGTGCCAGCAGTGGACAGGGGGCAAGCACCGGGGAGCTGTTTTTT	CASSGQGASTGELFF